This T cell receptor (beta chain) derives from a study of blood T cell repertoires in COVID-19. Some clones are missing from TCRdb's copy, which holds only in-frame ones; the method was immunoSEQ multiplex PCR. The top ten clones hold around 4% of a sample with 100,000 or so clones, about 86% of them seen once. CDR1 and CDR2 from the germline V gene are SGHVS and FNYEAQ. The germline V and J ends were trimmed by 1 base and 5 bases, with 14 bases remaining between them. The CDR3 is made up of 16 amino acids. V usage is TRBV7-6 and J usage is TRBJ1-4, with a tentative D call TRBD1 (6 bases). This clonotype was obtained from a man aged 60 to 69 with acute or convalescent COVID-19. The sequencing sample was made of peripheral blood. The CDR3 protein is CASSLGGRGPNEKLFF. The CDR3 nucleotides read TGTGCCAGCAGCTTAGGGGGCAGGGGTCCCAATGAAAAACTGTTTTTT. Using reference TRBV7-6 and TRBJ1-4 for the parts outside the CDR3, the full variable domain is GAGVSQSPRYKVTKRGQDVALRCDPISGHVSLYWYRQALGQGPEFLTYFNYEAQQDKSGLPNDRFSAERPEGSISTLTIQRTEQRDSAMYRCASSLGGRGPNEKLFFGSGTQLSVL.